The 20 T cell receptor beta chains in this list originate from one sample, sequenced in a study of blood T cell repertoires in COVID-19. Using immunoSEQ multiplex PCR, the repertoire was profiled, and TCRdb retains in-frame clones only, with some absent. This sample yields roughly 120,000 clones, of which more than 70% are seen a single time; roughly 5.4% belongs to the top ten. The source material was peripheral blood. All receptors derive from a human donor in a cohort sampled during active COVID-19.

The V and J genes are TRBV11-2 and TRBJ2-2, with 7 bases matching TRBD1. CDR1 SGHAT and CDR2 FQNNGV come from the germline V gene. V lost 7 bases, J lost 0 bases, and 5 bases stayed unmatched. This CDR3 comprises 15 residues. CDR3 protein: CASKLDRTNTGELFF. CDR3 nucleotides: TGTGCCAGCAAGTTGGACAGGACGAACACCGGGGAGCTGTTTTTT. Variable domain in full (rest from reference TRBV11-2 and TRBJ2-2): EAGVAQSPRYKIIEKRQSVAFWCNPISGHATLYWYQQILGQGPKLLIQFQNNGVVDDSQLPKDRFSAERLKGVDSTLKIQPAKLEDSAVYLCASKLDRTNTGELFFGEGSRLTVL.

This clone was seen a few times. V is TRBV5-6 and J is TRBJ2-1, with D tentatively TRBD2 (5 bases). The CDR3 has 17 residues. The germline V gene has CDR1 SGHDT and CDR2 YYEEEE. The V gene lost 3 bases and the J gene lost 2 bases, with 18 bases spanning the gap. CDR3 DNA sequence: TGTGCCAGCAGCTCCCTGAGGCAGCGGATAACCTACAATGAGCAGTTCTTC. Translated: CASSSLRQRITYNEQFF.

The V gene is TRBV5-1, the J gene TRBJ2-7; 9 nucleotides agree with TRBD1. V dropped 1 base and J dropped 7; count of bases not matched to a gene: 12. This CDR3 has 16 residues. Germline V gene data show CDR1 as SGHRS and CDR2 as YFSETQ. DNA of the CDR3: TGCGCCAGCAGCTTGTCCCCGGGACAGGGTCCTCGGGAGCAGTACTTC. Residues: CASSLSPGQGPREQYF.

V and J are TRBV5-1 and TRBJ2-5; D might be TRBD1 (6 bases). Per the germline V gene, CDR1 is SGHRS and CDR2 is YFSETQ. Trimming removed 7 bases at V and 1 base at J, with 17 bases between. This CDR3 is built from 15 residues. This CDR3 reads CASRSGTNIQETQYF. The CDR3 bases are TGCGCCAGCCGCTCCGGGACAAATATCCAAGAGACCCAGTACTTC.

V usage is TRBV6-5 and J usage is TRBJ2-1, with D perhaps TRBD2 (6 bases). Looked up from germline, CDR1 is MNHEY and CDR2 is SVGAGI. V lost 6 bases, J lost 0 bases, and 12 bases lay in between. The CDR3 has 15 residues. The CDR3 region has the DNA TGTGCCAGCAGGCTGGGACTCTTCTCCTACAATGAGCAGTTCTTC. Translation gives CASRLGLFSYNEQFF.

The chain employs TRBV5-5 and TRBJ1-2; a weak D match, TRBD1 (6 bases). Germline V gene lookup returns CDR1 SGHKS and CDR2 YYEKEE (reference sequence). V was shortened by 4 bases and J by 6 bases, with 22 bases between the two germline ends. The CDR3 extends over 16 amino acids. CDR3 DNA sequence: TGTGCCAGCAGCCCGCATGGGGGCAGGGAGAAGGATGGCTACACCTTC. Translation gives CASSPHGGREKDGYTF. The full variable domain, its missing parts supplied by reference TRBV5-5 and TRBJ1-2, is DAGVTQSPTHLIKTRGQQVTLRCSPISGHKSVSWYQQVLGQGPQFIFQYYEKEERGRGNFPDRFSARQFPNYSSELNVNALLLGDSALYLCASSPHGGREKDGYTFGSGTRLTVV.

Many counts were recorded for this clone. The rearrangement joins TRBV30 to TRBJ1-6, with D perhaps TRBD1 (6 bases). The V gene's germline CDR1 is GTSNPN and CDR2 SVGIG (reference sequence). The CDR3 totals 13 residues. V lost 2 bases and J 7 bases, leaving 9 bases between the germline ends. CDR3 residues: CAWSSDSNSPLHF. DNA of the CDR3: TGTGCCTGGAGTTCGGACAGCAATTCACCCCTCCACTTT. The whole variable domain, filled in from reference TRBV30 and TRBJ1-6, reads SQTIHQWPATLVQPVGSPLSLECTVEGTSNPNLYWYRQAAGRGLQLLFYSVGIGQISSEVPQNLSASRPQDRQFILSSKKLLLSDSGFYLCAWSSDSNSPLHFGNGTRLTVT.

This rearrangement joins TRBV5-1 to TRBJ2-1, with D possibly matching TRBD2 (7 bases). Germline V gives CDR1 SGHRS, CDR2 YFSETQ. CDR3 length: 14 amino acids. V was clipped by 0 bases and J by 10 bases, with 14 bases between them. The CDR3 protein is CASSLVRGAGEQFF. The CDR3 nucleotides are TGCGCCAGCAGCTTGGTTCGGGGGGCCGGAGAGCAGTTCTTC.

As DNA, the CDR3 is TGTGCCAGTAGTACCACAGGGGGGATCGCTGAAGCTTTCTTT. It is translated as CASSTTGGIAEAFF. The chain is built from TRBV19 and TRBJ1-1; TRBD1 agrees at 8 bases. CDR3 size: 14 residues. Germline assignment: CDR1 LNHDA and CDR2 SQIVND (reference sequence). The V gene end was trimmed by 4 bases and the J gene end by 6 bases; junction bases not matched to a gene: 7.

The V gene is TRBV28, the J gene TRBJ2-7; 11 nucleotides agree with TRBD2. With 3 bases clipped from V and 4 bases from J, the junction kept 5 bases outside the gene matches. CDR1 is MDHEN and CDR2 is SYDVKM in the germline V gene. The CDR3 sequence is 15 residues long. In DNA, the CDR3 is TGTGCCAGCAGTTTTTCACTAGCGGGAGTTTACGAGCAGTACTTC. Amino acid sequence: CASSFSLAGVYEQYF.

This clone appeared a single time. The CDR3 reads CASSPGWLPMLPNEQFF. The CDR3 DNA follows: TGTGCCAGCAGCCCAGGGTGGCTCCCTATGTTACCTAATGAGCAGTTCTTC. The chain joins TRBV11-2 to TRBJ2-1; maybe TRBD1 (5 bases). Germline assignment: CDR1 SGHAT and CDR2 FQNNGV. The CDR3 is 17 residues long. Trimming cost V 5 bases and J 7 bases, with 24 bases left between them. Full variable domain (rest looked up from reference TRBV11-2 and TRBJ2-1): EAGVAQSPRYKIIEKRQSVAFWCNPISGHATLYWYQQILGQGPKLLIQFQNNGVVDDSQLPKDRFSAERLKGVDSTLKIQPAKLEDSAVYLCASSPGWLPMLPNEQFFGPGTRLTVL.

The V gene is TRBV14, the J gene TRBJ1-6, with 7 bases lining up with TRBD1. The V and J ends lost 3 bases and 12 bases, in that order; junction bases with no gene match: 5. CDR1 SGHDN and CDR2 FVKESK come from the germline V gene. The length of the CDR3 is 13 residues. The CDR3 here is CASSQGQGGPLHF. The CDR3, as DNA: TGTGCCAGCAGCCAGGGGCAGGGGGGACCCCTCCACTTT.

This clone was found once. This rearrangement joins TRBV9 to TRBJ1-1, with D maybe TRBD1 (6 bases). The V gene lost 0 bases and the J gene lost 2 bases, with 14 bases spanning the gap. From germline, CDR1 is SGDLS and CDR2 YYNGEE. This CDR3 spans 16 amino acids. The CDR3 sequence: CASSVAPTGLNTEAFF. The CDR3 DNA sequence: TGTGCCAGCAGCGTAGCTCCCACAGGGCTAAACACTGAAGCTTTCTTT.

The chain combines TRBV29-1 with TRBJ2-2; D is unresolved. Germline V gives CDR1 SQVTM, CDR2 ANQGSEA. V gave up 4 bases and J gave up 0 bases, with 9 bases separating them. This CDR3 is built from 14 residues. CDR3 sequence (DNA): TGCAGCGTTGTCGGTGTCGCGAACACCGGGGAGCTGTTTTTT. Protein: CSVVGVANTGELFF.

This chain links TRBV7-9 with TRBJ2-1; 10 bases match TRBD2. Per the germline V gene, CDR1 is SEHNR and CDR2 is FQNEAQ (reference sequence). J was trimmed by 5 bases and V by 1 base; bases with no gene match: 2. This CDR3 has 15 residues. This CDR3 is CASSLEAGGHNEQFF. CDR3 DNA sequence: TGTGCCAGCAGCTTAGAAGCGGGAGGGCACAATGAGCAGTTCTTC.

This clone has a handful of counts. The J gene is TRBJ2-7, the V gene TRBV5-1; TRBD1 matches 11 bases. The J segment lost 3 bases and the V segment lost 0 bases, leaving 8 bases of the junction unmatched. Germline V CDR1 and CDR2: SGHRS, YFSETQ. This CDR3 is 17 amino acids long. Here the CDR3 DNA reads TGCGCCAGCAGCTTGGCATTTGTAGGGACAGGGGGCTACGAGCAGTACTTC. Encoded protein: CASSLAFVGTGGYEQYF.

The rearrangement uses TRBV6-6 and TRBJ2-7, with TRBD2 matching over 7 bases. The germline V gene encodes CDR1 MNHNY and CDR2 SVGAGI (reference sequence). The CDR3 has 16 residues. With 4 bases clipped from V and 0 bases from J, the junction kept 9 bases outside the gene matches. CDR3 bases: TGTGCCAGCAGTTCCCCGGGGAGGGCAGGCTCCTACGAGCAGTACTTC. Protein product: CASSSPGRAGSYEQYF.

The V call is TRBV28, the J call TRBJ2-1; D gene unclear. The CDR3 is 11 amino acids. Trimming took off 4 bases at V and 6 bases at J, with 4 bases between the two ends. CDR1 and CDR2 from the germline V gene are MDHEN and SYDVKM. The CDR3 coding sequence is TGTGCCAGCAGTTCCCTCAATGAGCAGTTCTTC. Translation gives CASSSLNEQFF.

As to this clone: Sequence at one end of the junction differs from germline and may be a read error. V gene TRBV20-1 combines with J gene TRBJ2-5, with TRBD2 as a possible D gene (6 bases). Germline CDR1 DFQATT, CDR2 SNEGSKA (reference sequence). The CDR3 consists of 11 residues. The CDR3 sequence is CSARDRAGEDF. CDR3 coding DNA: TGCAGTGCTAGAGATCGGGCCGGGGAGGACTTC.

This chain joins TRBV29-1 and TRBJ2-7; 10 bases agree with TRBD1. V shed 5 bases and J 6 bases; nucleotides not matched to a gene: 13. CDR1 SQVTM and CDR2 ANQGSEA come from the germline V gene. The CDR3 loop spans 15 amino acids. The CDR3 sequence is CSVLPGQGLRGEQYF. The CDR3 DNA follows: TGCAGCGTTTTACCGGGACAGGGGCTGCGGGGCGAGCAGTACTTC.